This T cell receptor beta chain was profiled in a study of blood T cell repertoires in COVID-19. This clone was counted once. Germline lookup yields CDR1 SGDLS and CDR2 YYNGEE. The CDR3 sequence is 15 residues long. V shed 0 bases and J shed 0 bases, with 7 bases lying between them. Profiled with immunoSEQ multiplex PCR; TCRdb holds only in-frame clones, not every one. The repertoire consists of more than 150,000 clones, with 80% to 90% occurring once and the leading ten covering around 1%. V is TRBV9 and J is TRBJ2-1; tentative D call: TRBD2 (6 bases). The sequence came from a woman younger than 35 who had recovered from COVID-19. Source material: peripheral blood. CDR3 bases: TGTGCCAGCAGCGTAGGGACTAACTCCTACAATGAGCAGTTCTTC. Its protein product is CASSVGTNSYNEQFF.